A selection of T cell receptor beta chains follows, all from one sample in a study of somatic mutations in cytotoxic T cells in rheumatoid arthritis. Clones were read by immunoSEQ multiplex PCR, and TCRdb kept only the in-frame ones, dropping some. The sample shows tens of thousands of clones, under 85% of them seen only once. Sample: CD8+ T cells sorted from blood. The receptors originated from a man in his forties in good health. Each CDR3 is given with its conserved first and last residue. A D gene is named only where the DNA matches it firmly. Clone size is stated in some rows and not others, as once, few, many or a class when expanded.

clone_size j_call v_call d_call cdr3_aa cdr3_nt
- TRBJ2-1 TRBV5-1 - CASSLNSYNEQFF TGCGCCAGCAGCTTGAACAGTTACAATGAGCAGTTCTTC
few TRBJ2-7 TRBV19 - CASSVGGGSYEQYF TGTGCCAGTAGTGTCGGGGGTGGCTCCTACGAGCAGTACTTC
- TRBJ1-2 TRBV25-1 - CASSVTDYGYTF TGTGCCAGCAGTGTAACAGACTATGGCTACACCTTC
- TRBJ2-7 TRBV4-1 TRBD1 CASSQDLGQASSEQYF TGCGCCAGCAGCCAAGATCTGGGACAGGCCTCCTCCGAGCAGTACTTC
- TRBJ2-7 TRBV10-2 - CASSESRDYEQYF TGCGCCAGCAGTGAGTCCAGGGACTACGAGCAGTACTTC
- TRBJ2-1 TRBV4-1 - CASSLSGNEQFF TGCGCCAGCAGCCTTAGCGGCAATGAGCAGTTCTTC
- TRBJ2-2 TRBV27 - CASSFSVRATGELFF TGTGCCAGCAGTTTCTCGGTCAGAGCTACCGGGGAGCTGTTTTTT
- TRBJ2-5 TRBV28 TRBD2 CASSWWGGRDGETQYF TGTGCCAGCAGTTGGTGGGGCGGGAGGGATGGGGAGACCCAGTACTTC
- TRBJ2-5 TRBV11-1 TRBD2 CASSFPGLVGGEQYF TGTGCCAGCAGCTTCCCGGGACTAGTTGGGGGTGAGCAGTACTTC
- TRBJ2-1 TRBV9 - CASSVRDYNEQFF TGTGCCAGCAGCGTAAGGGACTACAATGAGCAGTTCTTC
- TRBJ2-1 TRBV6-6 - CATGLSNEQFF TGTGCCACAGGTCTATCGAACGAGCAGTTCTTC
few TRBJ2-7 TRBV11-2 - CASSLPIARGPSPYEQYF TGTGCCAGCAGCTTACCGATCGCAAGAGGGCCCTCCCCCTACGAGCAGTACTTC
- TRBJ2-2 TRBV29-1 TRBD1 CSGTGGGGELFF TGCAGCGGTACAGGGGGCGGCGGGGAGCTGTTTTTT